This is a list of T cell receptor beta chains from one sample in a study of beta chain features in type 1 diabetes. The data were produced by immunoSEQ multiplex PCR, yet TCRdb's version contains in-frame clones alone and is incomplete. Of under 150,000 clones listed, roughly 48% are singletons. Sequenced sample: Tregs from blood. These receptors came from a man younger than 35 in good health. Both conserved end residues are part of each CDR3. A D gene is named only where the DNA matches it firmly. The listing skips clone size in some rows; elsewhere it reads once, few, many or a size class.

V	J	size	D	CDR3	DNA
TRBV10-2	TRBJ2-1	.	.	CASSPQGPAGAKPNEQFF	TGCGCCAGCAGTCCCCAGGGGCCTGCGGGGGCCAAACCTAATGAGCAGTTCTTC
TRBV6-5	TRBJ1-2	.	TRBD1	CASSRGPDGYTF	TGTGCCAGCAGCAGGGGGCCGGATGGCTACACCTTC
TRBV30	TRBJ2-3	once	TRBD2	CAWSVHKGLAGVADTQYF	TGTGCCTGGAGTGTACATAAGGGATTAGCGGGAGTGGCAGATACGCAGTATTTT
TRBV7-9	TRBJ2-7	few	.	CASSPPIGGEQYF	TGTGCCAGCAGCCCACCCATAGGCGGGGAGCAGTACTTC
TRBV6-5	TRBJ2-7	.	.	CASNGLLSSEQYF	TGTGCCAGCAATGGACTGTTGTCCAGCGAGCAGTACTTC
TRBV10-3	TRBJ2-2	.	.	CAIRKGLDTGELFF	TGTGCCATCAGGAAGGGGCTTGACACCGGGGAGCTGTTTTTT
TRBV9	TRBJ2-2	.	.	CASSSLIGELFF	TGTGCCAGCAGCTCCCTTATTGGGGAGCTGTTTTTT
TRBV7-2	TRBJ1-2	.	.	CASSLIRGRIYGYTF	TGTGCCAGCAGCTTAATAAGAGGTCGGATCTATGGCTACACCTTC
TRBV7-2	TRBJ2-7	.	TRBD2	CASSLDLSGRALIREQYF	TGTGCCAGCAGCTTAGATTTGAGCGGGAGGGCCTTGATTCGCGAGCAGTACTTC
TRBV30	TRBJ2-7	once	.	CAWSVLINEQYF	TGTGCCTGGAGTGTACTCATCAACGAGCAGTACTTC
TRBV11-1	TRBJ2-3	.	.	CATRLRGQDTQYF	TGTGCCACTCGTTTAAGGGGTCAGGATACGCAGTATTTT
TRBV5-6	TRBJ2-3	.	TRBD1	CASSLRGPTDTQYF	TGTGCCAGCAGCTTAAGGGGGCCCACAGATACGCAGTATTTT
TRBV19	TRBJ2-2	.	TRBD1	CASSQPGRGRGTGELFF	TGTGCCAGTAGCCAACCTGGTAGGGGGCGAGGGACCGGGGAGCTGTTTTTT
TRBV5-1	TRBJ2-1	.	.	CASSSMGLSYNEQFF	TGCGCCAGCAGCTCGATGGGGCTCTCCTACAATGAGCAGTTCTTC
TRBV7-9	TRBJ2-7	few	TRBD1	CASSSARQGYEQYF	TGTGCCAGCAGCTCCGCTCGACAGGGTTACGAGCAGTACTTC
TRBV5-6	TRBJ1-5	.	.	CASSLLGGGSNQPQHF	TGTGCCAGCAGCCTACTGGGCGGAGGGAGCAATCAGCCCCAGCATTTT
TRBV29-1	TRBJ1-4	.	TRBD1	CSVADRAISKEKLFF	TGCAGCGTCGCCGACAGGGCCATTTCAAAGGAAAAACTGTTTTTT
TRBV30	TRBJ2-1	.	TRBD1	CAWSRDRALNNEQFF	TGTGCCTGGAGTCGAGACAGGGCCTTAAACAATGAGCAGTTCTTC
TRBV30	TRBJ2-7	.	TRBD2	CAWSGGSGMYEQYF	TGTGCCTGGAGTGGGGGTAGCGGGATGTACGAGCAGTACTTC
TRBV7-3	TRBJ1-1	few	.	CASSSTDKNTEAFF	TGTGCCAGCAGCTCAACGGACAAGAACACTGAAGCTTTCTTT
TRBV18	TRBJ2-7	few	TRBD1	CASSPMVSGQGINEQYF	TGTGCCAGCTCACCTATGGTCTCCGGACAGGGGATAAACGAGCAGTACTTC
TRBV5-1	TRBJ2-1	few	TRBD1	CASSFLQGASYNEQFF	TGCGCCAGCAGCTTCCTACAGGGGGCAAGTTACAATGAGCAGTTCTTC
TRBV4-1	TRBJ2-7	once	.	CASRVTTGSYEQYF	TGCGCCAGCCGGGTAACGACAGGCTCCTACGAGCAGTACTTC
TRBV4-2	TRBJ2-1	.	.	CASSQDLSELFF	TGTGCCAGCAGCCAAGATCTGTCGGAGCTGTTCTTC
TRBV6-6	TRBJ2-6	few	TRBD1	CASKGQGSGANVLTF	TGTGCCAGCAAGGGACAGGGGTCTGGGGCCAACGTCCTGACTTTC
TRBV5-1	TRBJ1-1	.	.	CASSRTEMNTEAFF	TGCGCCAGCAGCCGTACAGAGATGAACACTGAAGCTTTCTTT
TRBV5-1	TRBJ2-5	.	TRBD1	CASSYGQGQETQYF	TGCGCCAGCAGCTATGGACAGGGACAAGAGACCCAGTACTTC
TRBV19	TRBJ2-7	.	TRBD2	CASKSSGSYEQYF	TGTGCCAGTAAGTCCAGCGGGAGCTACGAGCAGTACTTC
TRBV7-2	TRBJ2-7	few	TRBD1	CASSHGTVYEQYF	TGTGCCAGCAGCCATGGGACAGTCTACGAGCAGTACTTC
TRBV7-2	TRBJ2-7	.	TRBD2	CASGSSGSSYEQYF	TGTGCCAGCGGCTCTAGCGGTTCCTCCTACGAGCAGTACTTC
TRBV6-6	TRBJ1-3	few	.	CASSYGASGNTIYF	TGTGCCAGCAGTTACGGGGCCTCTGGAAACACCATATATTTT
TRBV23-1	TRBJ2-7	.	TRBD2	CASSPGGGYEQYF	TGCGCCAGCAGCCCTGGGGGGGGCTACGAGCAGTACTTC
TRBV29-1	TRBJ2-1	few	.	CSVDLGGGYEQFF	TGCAGCGTTGACCTGGGAGGGGGATATGAGCAGTTCTTC
TRBV29-1	TRBJ1-6	.	TRBD1	CSVKDRGGSPLHF	TGCAGCGTCAAAGACAGGGGTGGATCACCCCTCCACTTT
TRBV18	TRBJ2-7	.	TRBD2	CASSPETSVGIDYEQYF	TGTGCCAGCTCACCCGAGACTAGCGTGGGCATAGACTACGAGCAGTACTTC
TRBV19	TRBJ2-7	.	TRBD2	CASSIARLAGRHEQYF	TGTGCCAGTAGTATAGCGAGACTAGCGGGAAGGCACGAGCAGTACTTC
TRBV10-3	TRBJ2-1	few	.	CAISESSGVNEQFF	TGTGCCATCAGTGAGTCGTCAGGCGTAAATGAGCAGTTCTTC
TRBV7-2	TRBJ1-1	.	TRBD1	CASSLAGTENTEAFF	TGTGCCAGCAGCTTAGCTGGGACAGAGAACACTGAAGCTTTCTTT
TRBV29-1	TRBJ1-2	.	TRBD1	CSVGTGLGYTF	TGCAGCGTTGGGACAGGGCTTGGCTACACCTTC
TRBV7-3	TRBJ1-2	.	.	CASSLAGSSQGYGYTF	TGTGCCAGCAGCTTAGCAGGGTCATCCCAGGGCTATGGCTACACCTTC
TRBV7-6	TRBJ2-7	few	.	CASSLTEAYEQYF	TGTGCCAGCAGCTTAACTGAGGCCTACGAGCAGTACTTC
TRBV20-1	TRBJ1-5	.	.	CSAGGVRPQHF	TGCAGTGCTGGGGGGGTACGGCCCCAGCATTTT
TRBV7-2	TRBJ2-1	.	TRBD2	CASSLETSGYNEQFF	TGTGCCAGCAGCTTAGAGACTAGCGGCTACAATGAGCAGTTCTTC
TRBV20-1	TRBJ2-1	.	.	CSAQSDNEQFF	TGCAGTGCTCAGTCAGACAATGAGCAGTTCTTC
TRBV27	TRBJ2-5	.	.	CASSTGSLKTQYF	TGTGCCAGCAGCACAGGGTCCCTAAAGACCCAGTACTTC
TRBV7-9	TRBJ2-7	few	.	CASSSQGNEQYF	TGTGCCAGCAGCTCTCAGGGGAACGAGCAGTACTTC
TRBV4-3	TRBJ2-1	.	.	CASSQDPAYNEQFF	TGCGCCAGCAGCCAAGATCCGGCCTACAATGAGCAGTTCTTC
TRBV7-2	TRBJ2-1	.	TRBD2	CASRKAGTVYNEQFF	TGTGCCAGCAGAAAAGCGGGAACCGTCTACAATGAGCAGTTCTTC
TRBV30	TRBJ1-4	.	TRBD1	CAWDPGQGREKLFF	TGTGCCTGGGATCCGGGACAGGGAAGAGAAAAACTGTTTTTT
TRBV11-3	TRBJ1-4	.	TRBD1	CASTLLGTATELFF	TGTGCCAGCACCCTATTAGGGACAGCTACGGAACTGTTTTTT
TRBV7-6	TRBJ2-5	few	TRBD2	CASSSGLAGGQETQYF	TGTGCCAGCAGCTCAGGACTAGCGGGAGGGCAAGAGACCCAGTACTTC
TRBV15	TRBJ1-2	.	.	CATRQEPYYGYTF	TGTGCCACCAGACAGGAGCCTTACTATGGCTACACCTTC
TRBV5-5	TRBJ2-7	.	.	CASSLFIARGMDEQYF	TGTGCCAGCAGCCTTTTTATCGCCAGGGGTATGGACGAGCAGTACTTC
TRBV10-3	TRBJ2-3	.	TRBD2	CAIMGLAGADTQYF	TGTGCCATCATGGGACTAGCGGGAGCAGATACGCAGTATTTT
TRBV28	TRBJ1-2	few	TRBD1	CASSRTGQGTF	TGTGCCAGCAGTCGGACAGGGCAGGGGACCTTC